This T cell receptor beta chain appears in the sequencing data of a study of human T cells and chemical hapten exposure. As for the study in general: Readings were taken at 6 days from patch tests that had applied 0.01% DPC to the upper back.

Via MiXCR, TCRdb re-called the RACE reads, giving one row per CDR3 protein. The data hold more than 70,000 distinct CDR3 sequences, with under 14% observed a single time. Study results and limitations: With alopecia, donors may have immune responses unlike healthy people's. A positive correlation with patch test score was shown by PT1 expanded TCR counts.

Germline trimming cut 6 bases from V and 4 bases from J; bases unmatched to any gene: 15. The CDR3 covers 16 residues. CDR1 and CDR2 (germline): SQVTM, ANQGSEA. This clonotype was counted many times. The antigen is undetermined. Time point described: patch test 2, 6 weeks after DPC sensitization. Described treatment: therapeutic diphenylcyclopropenone sensitization with weekly scalp DPC. The chain combines TRBV29-1 with TRBJ1-1; 9 nucleotides line up with TRBD1. Sample: whole blood, taken in connection with sensitization to the hapten diphenylcyclopropenone (DPC). The source is a man aged 18-30 years with alopecia areata. Some clones in this sample may be carry-over from other donors' samples. In nucleotides, the CDR3 is TGCAGCGTGGCCGGGACAGGGCCAACCCTAGCCACTGAAGCTTTCTTT. Translated, it gives CSVAGTGPTLATEAFF.